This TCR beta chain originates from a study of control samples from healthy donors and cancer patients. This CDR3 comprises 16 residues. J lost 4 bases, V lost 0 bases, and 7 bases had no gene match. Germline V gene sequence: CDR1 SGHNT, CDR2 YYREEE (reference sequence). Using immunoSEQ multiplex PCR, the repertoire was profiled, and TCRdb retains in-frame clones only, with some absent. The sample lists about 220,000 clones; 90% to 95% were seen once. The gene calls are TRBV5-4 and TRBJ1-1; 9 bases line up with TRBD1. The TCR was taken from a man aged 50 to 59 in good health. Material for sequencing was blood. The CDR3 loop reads CASSLGGTGSGTEAFF. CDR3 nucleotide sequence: TGTGCCAGCAGCTTGGGGGGGACAGGGTCGGGCACTGAAGCTTTCTTT.